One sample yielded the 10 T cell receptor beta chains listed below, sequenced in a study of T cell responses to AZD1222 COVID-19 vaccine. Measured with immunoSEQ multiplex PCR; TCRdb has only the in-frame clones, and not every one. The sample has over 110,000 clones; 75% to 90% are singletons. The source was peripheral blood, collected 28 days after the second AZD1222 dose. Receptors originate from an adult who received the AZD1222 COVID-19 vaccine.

CDR3 loop: CSVRTSWGTDTQYF. DNA of the CDR3: TGCAGCGTTCGGACTAGCTGGGGCACAGATACGCAGTATTTT. The rearrangement uses TRBV29-1 and TRBJ2-3, with 8 bases that match TRBD2. J gave up 1 base and V 5 bases, and 5 bases lay outside the gene matches. The length of the CDR3 is 14 residues. Germline V lookup: CDR1 SQVTM, CDR2 ANQGSEA.

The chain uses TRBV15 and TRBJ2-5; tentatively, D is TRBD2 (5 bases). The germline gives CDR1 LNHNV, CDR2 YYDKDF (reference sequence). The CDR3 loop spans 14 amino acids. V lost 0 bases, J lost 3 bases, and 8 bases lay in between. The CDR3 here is CATSRDPREETQYF. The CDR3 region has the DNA TGTGCCACCAGCAGAGATCCGAGGGAAGAGACCCAGTACTTC.

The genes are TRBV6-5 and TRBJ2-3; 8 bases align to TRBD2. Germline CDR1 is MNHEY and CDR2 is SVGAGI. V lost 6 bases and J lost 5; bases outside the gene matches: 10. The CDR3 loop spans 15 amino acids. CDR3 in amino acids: CASSLKSGGEDTQYF. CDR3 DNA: TGTGCCAGCAGCCTAAAAAGCGGGGGTGAAGATACGCAGTATTTT.

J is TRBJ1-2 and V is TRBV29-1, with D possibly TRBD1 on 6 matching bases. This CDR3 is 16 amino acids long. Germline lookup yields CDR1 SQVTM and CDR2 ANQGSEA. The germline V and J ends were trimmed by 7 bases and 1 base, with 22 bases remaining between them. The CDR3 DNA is TGCAGCGCTACTGGGACCTCTGAGGGGGGTAACTATGGCTACACCTTC. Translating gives CSATGTSEGGNYGYTF.

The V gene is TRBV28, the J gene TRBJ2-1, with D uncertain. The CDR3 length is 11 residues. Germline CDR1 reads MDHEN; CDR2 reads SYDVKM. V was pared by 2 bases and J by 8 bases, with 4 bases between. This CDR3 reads CASSLRYEQFF. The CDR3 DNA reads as TGTGCCAGCAGTTTAAGGTATGAGCAGTTCTTC.

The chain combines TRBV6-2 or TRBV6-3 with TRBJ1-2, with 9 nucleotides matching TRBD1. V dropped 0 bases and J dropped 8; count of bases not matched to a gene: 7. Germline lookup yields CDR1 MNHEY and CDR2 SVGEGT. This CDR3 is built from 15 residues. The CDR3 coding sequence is TGTGCCAGCAGTTACTCAGCCGGGACAGGGAACGGCTACACCTTC. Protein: CASSYSAGTGNGYTF.

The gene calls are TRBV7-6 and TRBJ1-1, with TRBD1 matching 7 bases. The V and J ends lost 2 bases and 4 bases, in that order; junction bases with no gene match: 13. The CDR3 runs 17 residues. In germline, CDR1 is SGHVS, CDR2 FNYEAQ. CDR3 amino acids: CASSLFRGTGVGTEAFF. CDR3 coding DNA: TGTGCCAGCAGCTTATTTCGGGGAACAGGGGTCGGCACTGAAGCTTTCTTT.

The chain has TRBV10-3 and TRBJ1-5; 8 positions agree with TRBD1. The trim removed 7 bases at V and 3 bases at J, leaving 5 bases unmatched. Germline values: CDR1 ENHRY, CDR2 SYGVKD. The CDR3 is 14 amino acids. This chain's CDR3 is CAIKGGQANQPQHF. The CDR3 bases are TGTGCCATCAAGGGGGGACAGGCCAATCAGCCCCAGCATTTT.

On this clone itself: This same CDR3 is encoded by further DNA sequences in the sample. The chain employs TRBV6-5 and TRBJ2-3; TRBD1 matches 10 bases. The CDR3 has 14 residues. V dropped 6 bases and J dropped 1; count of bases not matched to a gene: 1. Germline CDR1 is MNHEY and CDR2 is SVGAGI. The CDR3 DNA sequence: TGTGCCAGCAGGACAGGGGGCGGCACAGATACGCAGTATTTT. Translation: CASRTGGGTDTQYF.

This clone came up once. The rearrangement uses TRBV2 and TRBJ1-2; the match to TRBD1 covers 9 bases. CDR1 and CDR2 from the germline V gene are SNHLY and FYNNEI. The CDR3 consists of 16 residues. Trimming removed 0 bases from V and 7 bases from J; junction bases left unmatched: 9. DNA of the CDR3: TGTGCCAGCAGTGAAGCGCTTCGGGACAGGGTCCGTGGCTACACCTTC. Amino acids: CASSEALRDRVRGYTF.